Listed here are 9 T cell receptor beta chains from one sample, sequenced in a study of identical twins. TCRdb reanalysed the 5' RACE reads using MiXCR and keeps one entry per CDR3 protein. The sample has a few hundred thousand distinct CDR3 sequences, around 9% seen once. Material: naive T cells sorted from blood. The receptors originated from a woman between 45 and 65 years old in good health.

Only a few counts were recorded for this clonotype. The chain recombines TRBV5-5 with TRBJ1-2; a weak D match, TRBD1 (6 bases). The CDR3 covers 14 residues. V shed 4 bases and J shed 7 bases, with 17 bases lying between them. Germline V lookup: CDR1 SGHKS, CDR2 YYEKEE (reference sequence). CDR3 DNA sequence: TGTGCCAGCAGCCCTAATACAGGGTTGGGTGGCTACACCTTC. The encoded protein is CASSPNTGLGGYTF.

About this clonotype itself: The CDR3 does not end in the conserved phenylalanine or tryptophan, so this is likely a read error. The DNA is omitted, as the CDR3 cannot be located on it reliably, and the CDR3 follows TCRdb's listing. J is TRBJ2-5 and V is TRBV6-1; the table calls TRBD2, which could not be checked here. Germline CDR1 MNHNS, CDR2 SASEGT. The CDR3 is made up of 17 amino acids, end residues included. The CDR3 region is CASSDFSGSATQETQSY.

This chain uses TRBV4-1 with TRBJ1-1, with 9 bases lining up with TRBD1. V lost 0 bases, J lost 0 bases, and 5 bases stayed unmatched. The germline V gene encodes CDR1 MGHRA and CDR2 YSYEKL. There are 17 residues in the CDR3. CDR3 bases: TGCGCCAGCAGCCAAGATAGGGGGGACAGGGTGAACACTGAAGCTTTCTTT. Translating gives CASSQDRGDRVNTEAFF.

The CDR3 nucleotides read TGTGCCAGCAGCTTAGGGGTAGATCAGCCCCAGCATTTT. As protein: CASSLGVDQPQHF. This chain links TRBV7-9 with TRBJ1-5; no clear D. Trimming pared 1 base from V and 5 bases from J, leaving 6 bases between. CDR3 length equals 13 residues. Germline-derived CDR1 and CDR2 are SEHNR and FQNEAQ (reference sequence).

This clonotype was found a few times. The CDR3 is CASSKGPVSYEQYV. CDR3 in DNA: TGTGCCAGCAGCAAAGGCCCAGTCTCCTACGAGCAGTACGTC. The V call is TRBV21-1, the J call TRBJ2-7. TRBV21-1 is a known pseudogene. The CDR3 totals 14 residues.

A word on this clonotype: Possible read error: a much larger clone is one base away. The CDR3 sequence is CASKTDEAFF. CDR3 sequence (DNA): TGTGCCAGCAAAACGGACGAAGCTTTCTTT. The V call is TRBV2, the J call TRBJ1-1, with no clear D. This CDR3 spans 10 amino acids. V was pared by 7 bases and J by 8 bases, with 8 bases between. Germline V gene lookup returns CDR1 SNHLY and CDR2 FYNNEI.

This clonotype was recorded a few times. This sequence joins TRBV24-1 and TRBJ2-3; TRBD2 is a possible D gene (6 bases). Germline-derived CDR1 and CDR2 are KGHDR and SFDVKD. Trimming left V 4 bases short and J 4 bases short, with 11 bases between. This CDR3 has 14 residues. This chain's CDR3 is CATSEYRRADTQYF. Written as DNA, the CDR3 is TGTGCCACCAGTGAATATCGGAGGGCAGATACGCAGTATTTT.

V is TRBV6-5 and J is TRBJ2-1; 8 nucleotides match TRBD2. Germline trimming cut 6 bases from V and 6 bases from J; bases unmatched to any gene: 13. The germline CDR1 and CDR2 sequences are MNHEY and SVGAGI. This CDR3 region has 16 residues. This CDR3 reads CASSRRLARFSNEQFF. The CDR3 DNA reads as TGTGCCAGCAGCCGCAGACTAGCGCGGTTTTCCAATGAGCAGTTCTTC.

V gene TRBV6-6 combines with J gene TRBJ2-2; D perhaps matches TRBD2 (7 bases). The length of the CDR3 is 18 residues. The germline CDR1 and CDR2 sequences are MNHNY and SVGAGI (reference sequence). V lost 2 bases to trimming and J lost 3 bases, with 19 bases between them. Here the CDR3 DNA reads TGTGCCAGCAGTTACGGAGGTCGGGGGGCAAAGGACACCGGGGAGCTGTTTTTT. As protein: CASSYGGRGAKDTGELFF.